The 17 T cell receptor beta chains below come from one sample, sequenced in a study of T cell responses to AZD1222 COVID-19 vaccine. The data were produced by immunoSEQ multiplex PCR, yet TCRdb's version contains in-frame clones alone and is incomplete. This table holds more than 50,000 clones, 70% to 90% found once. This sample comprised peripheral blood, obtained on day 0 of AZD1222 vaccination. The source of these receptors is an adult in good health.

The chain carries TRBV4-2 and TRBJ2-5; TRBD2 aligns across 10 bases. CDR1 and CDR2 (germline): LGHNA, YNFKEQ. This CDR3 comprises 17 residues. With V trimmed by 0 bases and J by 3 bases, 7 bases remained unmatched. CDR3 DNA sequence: TGTGCCAGCAGCCAAGATGGCCAGCGGGGGGGTAAAGAGACCCAGTACTTC. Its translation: CASSQDGQRGGKETQYF.

The CDR3 DNA reads TGTGCCAGCAGCCCAGCGGGGGTTGCCGAGCAGTTCTTC. This sequence encodes CASSPAGVAEQFF. This rearrangement joins TRBV5-5 to TRBJ2-1; 8 nucleotides match TRBD2. The CDR3 length is 13 residues. V was clipped by 4 bases and J by 10 bases; unmatched bases: 7. Germline CDR1 reads SGHKS; CDR2 reads YYEKEE (reference sequence).

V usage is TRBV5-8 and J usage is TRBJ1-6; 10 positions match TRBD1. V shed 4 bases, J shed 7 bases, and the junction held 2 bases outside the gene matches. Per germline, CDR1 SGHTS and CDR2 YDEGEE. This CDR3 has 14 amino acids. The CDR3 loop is CASSRDRGNSPLHF. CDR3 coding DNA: TGTGCCAGCAGCCGGGACAGGGGAAATTCACCCCTCCACTTT.

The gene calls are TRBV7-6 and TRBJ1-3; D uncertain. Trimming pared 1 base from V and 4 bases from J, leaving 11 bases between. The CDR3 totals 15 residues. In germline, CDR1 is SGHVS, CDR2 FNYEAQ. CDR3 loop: CASSLGYLAGNTIYF. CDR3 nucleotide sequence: TGTGCCAGCAGCTTAGGTTACCTCGCGGGAAACACCATATATTTT.

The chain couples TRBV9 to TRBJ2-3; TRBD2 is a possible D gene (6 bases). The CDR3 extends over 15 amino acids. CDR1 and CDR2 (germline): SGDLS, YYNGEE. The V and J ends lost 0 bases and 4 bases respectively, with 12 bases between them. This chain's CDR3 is CASSVGHLAADTQYF. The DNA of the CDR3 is TGTGCCAGCAGCGTAGGGCACTTAGCGGCAGATACGCAGTATTTT.

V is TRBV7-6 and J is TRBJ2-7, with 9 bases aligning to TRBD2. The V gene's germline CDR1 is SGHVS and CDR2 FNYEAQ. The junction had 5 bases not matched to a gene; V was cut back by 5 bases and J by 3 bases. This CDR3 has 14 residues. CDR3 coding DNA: TGTGCCAGCAGCGCGGCTAGCGGGGTCTACGAGCAGTACTTC. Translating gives CASSAASGVYEQYF.

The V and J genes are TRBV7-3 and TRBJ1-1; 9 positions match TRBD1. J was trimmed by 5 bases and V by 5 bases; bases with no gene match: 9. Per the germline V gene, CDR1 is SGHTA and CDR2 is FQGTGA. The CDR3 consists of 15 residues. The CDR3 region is CASSQGQGKGTEAFF. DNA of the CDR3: TGTGCCAGCAGCCAGGGACAGGGAAAGGGAACTGAAGCTTTCTTT.

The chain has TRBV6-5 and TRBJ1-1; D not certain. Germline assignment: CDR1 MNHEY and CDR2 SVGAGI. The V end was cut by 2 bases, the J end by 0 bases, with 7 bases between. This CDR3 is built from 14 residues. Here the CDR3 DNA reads TGTGCCAGCAGTTACGGCAGGATGAACACTGAAGCTTTCTTT. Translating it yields CASSYGRMNTEAFF.

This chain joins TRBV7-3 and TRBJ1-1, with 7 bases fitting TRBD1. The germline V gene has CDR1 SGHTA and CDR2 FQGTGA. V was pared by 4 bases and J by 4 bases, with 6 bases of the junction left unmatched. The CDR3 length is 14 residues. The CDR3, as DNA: TGTGCCAGCAGCTCGCAGGGGGGAGGCACTGAAGCTTTCTTT. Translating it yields CASSSQGGGTEAFF.

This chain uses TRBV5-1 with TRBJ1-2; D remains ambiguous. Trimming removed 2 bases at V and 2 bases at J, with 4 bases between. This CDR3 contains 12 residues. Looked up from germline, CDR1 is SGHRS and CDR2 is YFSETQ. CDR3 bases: TGCGCCAGCAGCTTACAGAACTATGGCTACACCTTC. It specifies CASSLQNYGYTF.

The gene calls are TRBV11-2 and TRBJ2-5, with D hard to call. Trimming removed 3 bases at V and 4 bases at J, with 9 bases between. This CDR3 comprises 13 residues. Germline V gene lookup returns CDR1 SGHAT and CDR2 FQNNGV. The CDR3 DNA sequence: TGTGCCAGCAGCTTCACGGAAGGAGAGACCCAGTACTTC. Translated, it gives CASSFTEGETQYF.

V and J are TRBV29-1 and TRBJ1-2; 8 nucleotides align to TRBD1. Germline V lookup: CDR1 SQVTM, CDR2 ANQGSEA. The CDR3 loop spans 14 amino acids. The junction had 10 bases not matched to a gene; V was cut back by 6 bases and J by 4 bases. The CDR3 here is CSVQGAGDPYGYTF. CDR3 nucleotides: TGCAGCGTCCAGGGGGCAGGGGATCCCTATGGCTACACCTTC.

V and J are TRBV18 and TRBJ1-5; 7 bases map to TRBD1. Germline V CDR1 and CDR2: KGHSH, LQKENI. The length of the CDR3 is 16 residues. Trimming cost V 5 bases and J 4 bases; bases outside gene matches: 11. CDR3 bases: TGTGCCAGCTCAAGGGAAGGGACAGCCTTAAATCAGCCCCAGCATTTT. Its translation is CASSREGTALNQPQHF.

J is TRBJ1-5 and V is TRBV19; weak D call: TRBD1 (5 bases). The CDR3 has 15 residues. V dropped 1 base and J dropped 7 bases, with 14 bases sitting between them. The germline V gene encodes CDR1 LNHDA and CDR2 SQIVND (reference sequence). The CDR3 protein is CASSIGGHPRQPQHF. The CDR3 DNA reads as TGTGCCAGTAGTATAGGTGGACATCCAAGACAGCCCCAGCATTTT.

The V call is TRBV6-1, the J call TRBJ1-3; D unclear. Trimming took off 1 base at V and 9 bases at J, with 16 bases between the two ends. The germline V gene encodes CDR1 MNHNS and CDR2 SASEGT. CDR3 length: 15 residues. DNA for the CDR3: TGTGCCAGCAGTGAAGAAGGACTTCTAGGTGGCACCATATATTTT. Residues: CASSEEGLLGGTIYF.

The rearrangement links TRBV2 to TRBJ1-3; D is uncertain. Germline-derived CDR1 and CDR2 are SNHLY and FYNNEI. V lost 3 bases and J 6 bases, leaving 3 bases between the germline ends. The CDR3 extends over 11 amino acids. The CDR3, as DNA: TGTGCCAGCAGTGAGATAAACACCATATATTTT. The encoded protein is CASSEINTIYF.

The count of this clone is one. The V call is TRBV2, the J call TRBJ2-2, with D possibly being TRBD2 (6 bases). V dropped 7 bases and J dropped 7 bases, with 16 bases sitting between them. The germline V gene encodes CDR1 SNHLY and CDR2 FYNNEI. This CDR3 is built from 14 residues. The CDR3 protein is CASKGRGSVGELFF. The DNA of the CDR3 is TGTGCCAGCAAGGGCCGGGGGTCGGTCGGGGAGCTGTTTTTT.